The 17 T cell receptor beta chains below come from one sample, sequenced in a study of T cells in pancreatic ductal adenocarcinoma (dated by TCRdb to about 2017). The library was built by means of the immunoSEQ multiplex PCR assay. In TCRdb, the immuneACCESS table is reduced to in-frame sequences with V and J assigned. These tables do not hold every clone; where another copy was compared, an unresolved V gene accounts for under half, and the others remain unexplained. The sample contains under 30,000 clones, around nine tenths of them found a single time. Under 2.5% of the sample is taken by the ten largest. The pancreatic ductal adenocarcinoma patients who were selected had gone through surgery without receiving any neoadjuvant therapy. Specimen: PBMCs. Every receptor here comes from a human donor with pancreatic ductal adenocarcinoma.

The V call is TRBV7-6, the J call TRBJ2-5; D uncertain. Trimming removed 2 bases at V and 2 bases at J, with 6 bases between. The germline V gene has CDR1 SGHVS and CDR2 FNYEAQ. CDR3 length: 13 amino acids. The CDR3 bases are TGTGCCAGCAGCTTAATGGGACAAGAGACCCAGTACTTC. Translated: CASSLMGQETQYF.

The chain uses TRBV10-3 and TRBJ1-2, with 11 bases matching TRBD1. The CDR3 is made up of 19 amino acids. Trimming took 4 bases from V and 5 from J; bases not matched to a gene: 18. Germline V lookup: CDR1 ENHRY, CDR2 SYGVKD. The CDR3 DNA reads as TGTGCCATCAGTGGAGACCCGCTACTGGACAGGGGGCGTCGGTATGGCTACACCTTC. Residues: CAISGDPLLDRGRRYGYTF.

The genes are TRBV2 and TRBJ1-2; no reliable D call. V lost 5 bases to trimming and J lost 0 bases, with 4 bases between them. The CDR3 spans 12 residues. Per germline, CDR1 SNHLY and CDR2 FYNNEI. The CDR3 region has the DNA TGTGCCAGCAGTCCAACTAACTATGGCTACACCTTC. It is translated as CASSPTNYGYTF.

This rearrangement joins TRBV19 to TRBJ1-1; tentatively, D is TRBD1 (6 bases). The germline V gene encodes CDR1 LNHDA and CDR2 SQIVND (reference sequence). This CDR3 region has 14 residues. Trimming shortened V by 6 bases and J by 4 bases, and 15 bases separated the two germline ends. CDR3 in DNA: TGTGCCAGTAGCCCCGACGGAGGGGGCACTGAAGCTTTCTTT. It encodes CASSPDGGGTEAFF.

CDR3 loop: CASSGTTGANEQFF. DNA for the CDR3: TGTGCCAGCAGCGGGACGACAGGGGCGAATGAGCAGTTCTTC. This sequence joins TRBV6-1 and TRBJ2-1; TRBD1 agrees at 8 bases. CDR3 length: 14 amino acids. Trimming at V came to 6 bases and at J to 7 bases, leaving 8 bases not matched to a gene. In germline, CDR1 is MNHNS, CDR2 SASEGT.

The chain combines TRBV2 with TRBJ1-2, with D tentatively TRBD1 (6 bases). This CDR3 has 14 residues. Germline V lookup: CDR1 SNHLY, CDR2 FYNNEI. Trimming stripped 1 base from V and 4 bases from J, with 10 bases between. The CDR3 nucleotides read TGTGCCAGCAGTGAAGAGGGAGGGGGCTATGGCTACACCTTC. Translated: CASSEEGGGYGYTF.

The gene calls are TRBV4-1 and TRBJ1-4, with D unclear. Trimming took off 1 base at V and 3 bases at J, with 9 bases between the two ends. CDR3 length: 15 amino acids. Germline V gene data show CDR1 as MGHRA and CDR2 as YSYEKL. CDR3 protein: CASSQGTQANEKLFF. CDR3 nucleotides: TGCGCCAGCAGCCAAGGGACTCAGGCTAATGAAAAACTGTTTTTT.

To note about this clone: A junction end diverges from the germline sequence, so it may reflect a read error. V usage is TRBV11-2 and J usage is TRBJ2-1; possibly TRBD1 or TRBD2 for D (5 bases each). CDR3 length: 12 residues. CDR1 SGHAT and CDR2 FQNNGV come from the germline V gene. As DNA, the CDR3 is TGTGCCAGCAGCTTAGATCTTGGGACCCCGATCTTC. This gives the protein CASSLDLGTPIF.

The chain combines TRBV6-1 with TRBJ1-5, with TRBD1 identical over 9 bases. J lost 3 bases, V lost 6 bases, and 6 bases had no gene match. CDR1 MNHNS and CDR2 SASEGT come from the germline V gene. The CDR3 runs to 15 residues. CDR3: CASRRDRAYNQPQHF. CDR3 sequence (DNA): TGTGCCAGCAGGCGGGACAGGGCCTACAATCAGCCCCAGCATTTT.

CDR3 nucleotides: TGTGCCAGCAGCGTAGGGCGGGGGGCTGATACGCAGTATTTT. The encoded protein is CASSVGRGADTQYF. The rearrangement joins TRBV9 to TRBJ2-3; 8 nucleotides align to TRBD2. The CDR3 length is 14 residues. Germline V gene data show CDR1 as SGDLS and CDR2 as YYNGEE. V trimming: 0 bases; J trimming: 6 bases; junction bases outside the gene matches: 3.

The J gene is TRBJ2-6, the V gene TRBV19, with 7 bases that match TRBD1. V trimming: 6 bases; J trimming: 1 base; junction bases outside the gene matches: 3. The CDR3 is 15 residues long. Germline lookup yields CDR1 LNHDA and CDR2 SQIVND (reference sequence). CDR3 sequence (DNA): TGTGCCAGTAGCCCGACAGGGTCTGGGGCCAACGTCCTGACTTTC. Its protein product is CASSPTGSGANVLTF.

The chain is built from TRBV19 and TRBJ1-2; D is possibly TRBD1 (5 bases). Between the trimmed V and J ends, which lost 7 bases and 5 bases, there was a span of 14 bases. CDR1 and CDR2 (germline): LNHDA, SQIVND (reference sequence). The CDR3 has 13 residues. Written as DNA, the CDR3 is TGTGCCAGTACCCTCACGGCAGGGTATGGCTACACCTTC. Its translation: CASTLTAGYGYTF. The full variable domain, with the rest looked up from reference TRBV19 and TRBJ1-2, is DGGITQSPKYLFRKEGQNVTLSCEQNLNHDAMYWYRQDPGQGLRLIYYSQIVNDFQKGDIAEGYSVSREKKESFPLTVTSAQKNPTAFYLCASTLTAGYGYTFGSGTRLTVV.

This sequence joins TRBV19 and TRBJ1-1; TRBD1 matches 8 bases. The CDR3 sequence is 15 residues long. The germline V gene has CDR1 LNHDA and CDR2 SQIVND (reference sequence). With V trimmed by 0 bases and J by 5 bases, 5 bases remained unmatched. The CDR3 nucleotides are TGTGCCAGTAGTATAGATGCAGGGGGCGGGACTGAAGCTTTCTTT. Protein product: CASSIDAGGGTEAFF.

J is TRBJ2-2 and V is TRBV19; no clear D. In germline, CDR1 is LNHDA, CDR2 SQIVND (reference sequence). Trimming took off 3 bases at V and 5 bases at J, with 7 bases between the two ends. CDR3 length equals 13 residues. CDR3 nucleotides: TGTGCCAGTAGTATTAGCCAGACCGGGGAGCTGTTTTTT. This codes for CASSISQTGELFF.

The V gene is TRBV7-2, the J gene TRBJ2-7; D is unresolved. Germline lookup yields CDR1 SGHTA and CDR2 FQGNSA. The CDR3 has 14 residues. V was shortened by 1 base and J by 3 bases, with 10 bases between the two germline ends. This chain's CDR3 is CASSLGPTVYEQYF. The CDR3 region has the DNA TGTGCCAGCAGCTTAGGGCCCACTGTCTACGAGCAGTACTTC.

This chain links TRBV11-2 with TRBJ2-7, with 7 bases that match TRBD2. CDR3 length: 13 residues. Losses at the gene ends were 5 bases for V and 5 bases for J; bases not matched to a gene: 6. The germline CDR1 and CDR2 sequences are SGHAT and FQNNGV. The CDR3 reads CASSRGEVDEQYF. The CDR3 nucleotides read TGTGCCAGCAGCCGGGGGGAGGTTGACGAGCAGTACTTC.

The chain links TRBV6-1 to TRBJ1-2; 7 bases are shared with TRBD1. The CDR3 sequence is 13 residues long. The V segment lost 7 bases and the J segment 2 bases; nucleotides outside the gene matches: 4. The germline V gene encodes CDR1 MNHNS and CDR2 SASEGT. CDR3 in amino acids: CASTEGQNYGYTF. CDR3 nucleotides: TGTGCCAGCACAGAGGGACAGAACTATGGCTACACCTTC.